This T cell receptor delta chain comes out of a study of gamma-delta T cells after stem cell transplantation. This clone was seen more than once but under ten times. A far larger clone is off by one base, so a read error is likely. The sample has other DNA sequences that encode this CDR3 too. This CDR3 has 17 residues. CDR1 is NSMFDY, CDR2 ISSIKDK, per germline. Between the trimmed V and J ends, which lost 2 bases and 2 bases, there was a span of 22 bases. TCRdb used CATT to re-call clones from the RT-PCR reads. The data contain 1,500 to 2,000 delta-chain clones, less than 5% of them singletons. The specimen sequenced was gamma-delta T cells. This chain links TRAV29/DV5 with TRDJ1, with a tentative D call TRDD2 (6 bases). The TCR sequence derives from a human donor. It is not recorded whose cells these are; they may come from a transplant donor. This chain's CDR3 is CAARRPSRPLLTDKLIF. The CDR3 DNA reads as TGTGCAGCAAGGAGGCCTTCCCGGCCCCTTTTAACCGATAAACTCATCTTT.